This TCR beta chain was documented in a study of blood T cell repertoires in COVID-19. Across the study: Samples representing acute and convalescent COVID-19 were sourced from the United States, Italy and Spain.

CDR3 length equals 14 residues. CDR1 LNHDA and CDR2 SQIVND come from the germline V gene (reference sequence). Trimming left V 3 bases short and J 1 base short, with 6 bases between. For this clone: This CDR3 is also generated by other DNA sequences in the sample.

Original processing methods: Reference gene primers were amplified, and this amplification served to estimate nucleated cell counts. The assay was immunoSEQ multiplex PCR, and TCRdb's table has in-frame clones only and misses some. The DNA was the basis for D and trimming; V, J and clone size are from that table. The sample shows under 200,000 clones, approximately 81% of them seen only once. Participants came from 20 to 25 US areas, aged about 18 to 100 years. Participants were placed into cohorts based on the clinical history they reported. This clonotype was obtained from a man in his fifties or sixties who had recovered from COVID-19. The sample consisted of PBMCs or T cells enriched from blood (not recorded which). The V call is TRBV19, the J call TRBJ2-2, with D hard to call. Here the CDR3 reads CASSIRGNTGELFF. As DNA, the CDR3 is TGTGCCAGTAGTATTCGAGGGAACACCGGGGAGCTGTTTTTT.